Below, 6 T cell receptor beta chains from the same sample are listed, as sequenced in a study of blood T cell repertoires in COVID-19. Sequencing used immunoSEQ multiplex PCR; TCRdb keeps in-frame clones, though not all of them. The repertoire has roughly 67,000 clones, 76% of them found once; the top ten carry over 5%. The sample consisted of peripheral blood. These receptors came from a woman between 50 and 59 years old with active or convalescent COVID-19.

The genes are TRBV19 and TRBJ1-5; D not resolved. The germline V gene encodes CDR1 LNHDA and CDR2 SQIVND (reference sequence). V was clipped by 4 bases and J by 3 bases, with 22 bases between them. The CDR3 is made up of 18 amino acids. The CDR3 protein is CASSTSEGSGRPNQPQHF. Here the CDR3 DNA reads TGTGCCAGTAGTACCTCGGAAGGTAGCGGTCGGCCCAATCAGCCCCAGCATTTT.

The chain links TRBV27 to TRBJ1-6; no definite D call. CDR1 MNHEY and CDR2 SMNVEV come from the germline V gene (reference sequence). V was trimmed by 2 bases and J by 2 bases, leaving 13 bases between them. This CDR3 region has 17 residues. The CDR3 bases are TGTGCCAGCAGTTTACGGGGAAGAGGAGCCTATAATTCACCCCTCCACTTT. Protein sequence: CASSLRGRGAYNSPLHF.

This chain uses TRBV24-1 with TRBJ2-5; TRBD2 might be the D (5 bases). The germline V gene encodes CDR1 KGHDR and CDR2 SFDVKD. The CDR3 contains 16 residues. The V gene lost 4 bases and the J gene lost 5 bases, with 19 bases spanning the gap. CDR3 loop: CATSDTNGVPRETQYF. DNA for the CDR3: TGTGCCACCAGTGACACGAACGGGGTCCCCCGGGAGACCCAGTACTTC.

The chain links TRBV29-1 to TRBJ1-1; 7 nucleotides align to TRBD1. CDR1 SQVTM and CDR2 ANQGSEA come from the germline V gene. The CDR3 is made up of 13 amino acids. J lost 5 bases, V lost 5 bases, and 8 bases had no gene match. CDR3 sequence: CSVLPTGSTEAFF. Here the CDR3 DNA reads TGCAGCGTTCTACCGACAGGGTCAACTGAAGCTTTCTTT. Drawing the rest from reference TRBV29-1 and TRBJ1-1, the complete variable domain is SAVISQKPSRDICQRGTSLTIQCQVDSQVTMMFWYRQQPGQSLTLIATANQGSEATYESGFVIDKFPISRPNLTFSTLTVSNMSPEDSSIYLCSVLPTGSTEAFFGQGTRLTVV.

V usage is TRBV19 and J usage is TRBJ1-2; 8 bases fit TRBD1. Trimming took 1 base from V and 4 from J; bases not matched to a gene: 5. The CDR3 has 15 amino acids. Germline lookup yields CDR1 LNHDA and CDR2 SQIVND (reference sequence). As DNA, the CDR3 is TGTGCCAGTAGTATAGGCCAGGGGGCGACCTATGGCTACACCTTC. Protein product: CASSIGQGATYGYTF.

V is TRBV24-1 and J is TRBJ2-7, with 9 bases matching TRBD1. Germline V gives CDR1 KGHDR, CDR2 SFDVKD. This CDR3 is 16 amino acids long. V shed 4 bases and J 5 bases; nucleotides not matched to a gene: 11. The chain's CDR3 is CATSDPAITGGDEQYF. CDR3 DNA sequence: TGTGCCACCAGTGACCCCGCCATCACAGGGGGCGACGAGCAGTACTTC.